The next 30 T cell receptor beta chains were all read from a single sample in a study of T-cell memory formation after mild COVID-19. TCRdb redid the calling of the 5' RACE reads with MiXCR, one entry per CDR3 protein. Here the sample spans under 550,000 distinct CDR3 sequences, 18% being singletons. Sequences were obtained from PBMCs or a T cell subset sorted from them (not recorded which). Receptors were obtained from a man younger than 35 who had mild COVID-19 (a few samples of this study predate the infection). Cell type and time point are not known.

The table lists this clonotype with many counts. V is TRBV4-3 and J is TRBJ1-3, with 7 bases aligning to TRBD1. V lost 0 bases, J lost 4 bases, and 9 bases stayed unmatched. This CDR3 has 17 residues. The germline CDR1 and CDR2 sequences are LGHNA and YSLEER. The CDR3, as DNA: TGCGCCAGCAGCCAAGATGGGCCGACAGGGAAAGGAAACACCATATATTTT. Translated: CASSQDGPTGKGNTIYF.

This clonotype appeared a few times. The rearrangement links TRBV7-9 to TRBJ2-3; the D gene is possibly TRBD2 (6 bases). Germline CDR1 reads SEHNR; CDR2 reads FQNEAQ (reference sequence). V was shortened by 3 bases and J by 4 bases, with 20 bases between the two germline ends. The CDR3 is made up of 17 amino acids. The CDR3 region has the DNA TGTGCCAGCAGCTTCCCGCGCGGGACTCCCGGAGCAGATACGCAGTATTTT. This gives the protein CASSFPRGTPGADTQYF.

The chain's CDR3 is CASSHRTPVEAFF. CDR3 nucleotides: TGTGCCAGCAGCCACAGAACCCCGGTTGAAGCTTTCTTT. J is TRBJ1-1 and V is TRBV7-9; D remains ambiguous. This CDR3 is built from 13 residues. Trimming removed 5 bases from V and 7 bases from J, with 14 bases in between. Germline V CDR1 and CDR2: SEHNR, FQNEAQ (reference sequence).

The chain carries TRBV7-2 and TRBJ1-3, with D possibly TRBD1 on 6 matching bases. V gave up 4 bases and J gave up 5 bases, with 18 bases separating them. The CDR3 is 16 amino acids. CDR1 SGHTA and CDR2 FQGNSA come from the germline V gene. This CDR3 reads CASSSGGSRRRNTIYF. The CDR3 DNA reads TGTGCCAGCAGCTCGGGGGGCAGCAGAAGAAGAAACACCATATATTTT.

The chain joins TRBV18 to TRBJ2-5; D is ambiguous. The CDR3 sequence is 14 residues long. From germline, CDR1 is KGHSH and CDR2 LQKENI. V lost 0 bases, J lost 2 bases, and 7 bases lay in between. CDR3 DNA sequence: TGTGCCAGCTCACCACCAGGAACTCAAGAGACCCAGTACTTC. This gives the protein CASSPPGTQETQYF.

The chain uses TRBV20-1 and TRBJ1-1, with 7 bases fitting TRBD1. Germline trimming cut 8 bases from V and 5 bases from J; bases unmatched to any gene: 17. From germline, CDR1 is DFQATT and CDR2 SNEGSKA (reference sequence). The CDR3 runs 15 residues. The CDR3 nucleotides are TGCAGTCCCAGCCAGGGGGGCAGATCTTGGACTGAAGCTTTCTTT. Protein sequence: CSPSQGGRSWTEAFF.

The J gene is TRBJ2-7, the V gene TRBV6-2 or TRBV6-3; no clear D. The germline CDR1 and CDR2 sequences are MNHEY and SVGEGT. This CDR3 has 16 amino acids. V lost 2 bases, J lost 1 base, and 15 bases lay in between. The CDR3 here is CASSYNVGTVSYEQYF. As DNA, the CDR3 is TGTGCCAGCAGTTACAACGTGGGTACGGTTTCCTACGAGCAGTACTTC.

This clonotype was observed many times. The chain combines TRBV9 with TRBJ2-3; 8 nucleotides agree with TRBD2. The germline V gene has CDR1 SGDLS and CDR2 YYNGEE. Trimming removed 3 bases from V and 1 base from J; junction bases left unmatched: 1. This CDR3 region has 14 residues. CDR3 bases: TGTGCCAGCAGCGCGACTAGCGGCACAGATACGCAGTATTTT. Its protein product is CASSATSGTDTQYF.

The chain links TRBV5-1 to TRBJ1-1; a possible D gene is TRBD1 (5 bases). The CDR3 contains 14 residues. V was cut by 4 bases and J by 1 base, with 11 bases left in between. Germline CDR1 is SGHRS and CDR2 is YFSETQ. The chain's CDR3 is CASSKGDGNTEAFF. DNA for the CDR3: TGCGCCAGCAGCAAAGGGGACGGGAACACTGAAGCTTTCTTT.

This clonotype was seen ten or more times. The J gene is TRBJ2-2, the V gene TRBV25-1, with unresolved D. Germline assignment: CDR1 MGHDK and CDR2 SYGVNS. The CDR3 is 13 residues long. Trimming stripped 5 bases from V and 6 bases from J, with 10 bases between. The chain's CDR3 is CASSSGIAGELFF. CDR3 sequence (DNA): TGTGCCAGCAGTTCGGGCATCGCCGGGGAGCTGTTTTTT.

This clonotype was picked up a small number of times. The V and J genes are TRBV7-2 and TRBJ1-2, with D possibly matching TRBD1 (5 bases). This CDR3 is built from 16 residues. Germline CDR1 reads SGHTA; CDR2 reads FQGNSA. V dropped 0 bases and J dropped 0 bases, with 11 bases sitting between them. The CDR3 is CASSLASDRPNYGYTF. In nucleotides, the CDR3 is TGTGCCAGCAGCTTAGCTTCCGACAGACCTAACTATGGCTACACCTTC.

This clonotype was recorded a few times. The CDR3 loop reads CASGSQGAPRDIQYF. The CDR3 DNA reads TGTGCCAGCGGGTCACAGGGGGCCCCGCGGGACATTCAGTACTTC. The chain has TRBV12-3 or TRBV12-4 and TRBJ2-4; 9 positions agree with TRBD1. The CDR3 consists of 15 residues. J lost 8 bases, V lost 8 bases, and 13 bases had no gene match.

The chain joins TRBV12-3 or TRBV12-4 to TRBJ2-7; weak D call: TRBD1 (6 bases). CDR3 length: 14 residues. Trimming removed 6 bases from V and 4 bases from J, with 16 bases in between. This CDR3 is CASSVQGIYYEQYF. In nucleotides, the CDR3 is TGTGCCAGCAGCGTACAGGGAATATATTACGAGCAGTACTTC.

This sequence joins TRBV2 and TRBJ1-6; D gene ambiguous. The germline V and J ends were trimmed by 0 bases and 13 bases, with 10 bases remaining between them. Germline values: CDR1 SNHLY, CDR2 FYNNEI. The length of the CDR3 is 13 residues. CDR3: CASSEAPISPLHF. DNA of the CDR3: TGTGCCAGCAGTGAAGCCCCGATTTCGCCCCTCCACTTT. Drawing the rest from reference TRBV2 and TRBJ1-6, the complete variable domain is EPEVTQTPSHQVTQMGQEVILRCVPISNHLYFYWYRQILGQKVEFLVSFYNNEISEKSEIFDDQFSVERPDGSNFTLKIRSTKLEDSAMYFCASSEAPISPLHFGNGTRLTVT.

This clonotype was seen more than once but under ten times. The chain joins TRBV4-1 to TRBJ2-1; possibly TRBD2 for D (6 bases). Trimming took 0 bases from V and 4 from J, leaving 13 bases between them. The CDR3 contains 16 residues. From germline, CDR1 is MGHRA and CDR2 YSYEKL. The DNA of the CDR3 is TGCGCCAGCAGCCAAGATCACGGGGGACCTTACAATGAGCAGTTCTTC. Protein: CASSQDHGGPYNEQFF.

The chain is built from TRBV19 and TRBJ2-2; perhaps D is TRBD1 or TRBD2 (5 bases each). V was shortened by 4 bases and J by 6 bases, with 15 bases between the two germline ends. This CDR3 has 15 amino acids. The V gene's germline CDR1 is LNHDA and CDR2 SQIVND (reference sequence). In nucleotides, the CDR3 is TGTGCCAGTAGTAACCAGCCATGGGACGCCGGGGAGCTGTTTTTT. Its translation: CASSNQPWDAGELFF.

The rearrangement joins TRBV6-5 to TRBJ2-7, with D hard to call. The germline V and J ends were trimmed by 5 bases and 3 bases, with 17 bases remaining between them. Germline CDR1 reads MNHEY; CDR2 reads SVGAGI. The CDR3 length is 15 residues. CDR3 sequence reads: CASSPVVGLNYEQYF. In nucleotides, the CDR3 is TGTGCCAGCAGTCCCGTGGTAGGGTTAAACTACGAGCAGTACTTC.

The sample holds a few counts of this clonotype. The chain joins TRBV4-1 to TRBJ1-4; D not resolved. V shed 4 bases and J shed 2 bases, with 17 bases lying between them. The germline CDR1 and CDR2 sequences are MGHRA and YSYEKL. This CDR3 is built from 17 residues. CDR3 sequence (DNA): TGCGCCAGCAGCCTAGGAGGAGGCACTAGCACTAATGAAAAACTGTTTTTT. It yields the protein CASSLGGGTSTNEKLFF.

In this sample, this clonotype turned up a few times. The V and J genes are TRBV4-3 and TRBJ1-5; D possibly corresponds to TRBD1 (6 bases). CDR3 length: 15 residues. CDR1 is LGHNA and CDR2 is YSLEER in the germline V gene. Between the trimmed V and J ends, which lost 2 bases and 1 base, there was a span of 9 bases. CDR3 sequence (DNA): TGCGCCAGCAGCCAATTAGGGGGAAGCAATCAGCCCCAGCATTTT. Its protein is CASSQLGGSNQPQHF.

This clonotype was observed a handful of times. The gene calls are TRBV12-3 or TRBV12-4 and TRBJ1-1; D is undetermined. This CDR3 contains 13 residues. Trimming cost V 3 bases and J 5 bases, with 10 bases left between them. CDR3 residues: CASSFERGTEAFF. CDR3 nucleotide sequence: TGTGCCAGCAGTTTTGAGCGAGGGACTGAAGCTTTCTTT.

This clonotype was seen more than once but under ten times. This rearrangement joins TRBV3-1 to TRBJ1-2; D remains unclear. CDR1 LGHDT and CDR2 YNNKEL come from the germline V gene (reference sequence). This CDR3 is 11 amino acids long. Trimming took 1 base from V and 8 from J, leaving 5 bases between them. The CDR3 region is CASSQGEGYTF. In DNA form, the CDR3 reads TGTGCCAGCAGCCAAGGCGAGGGCTACACCTTC.

The J gene is TRBJ1-5, the V gene TRBV7-2; 10 bases line up with TRBD1. The ends lost 5 bases at V and 5 bases at J; junction bases unmatched: 3. CDR1 is SGHTA and CDR2 is FQGNSA in the germline V gene. The CDR3 contains 14 residues. The CDR3 sequence: CASSGDRGHQPQHF. CDR3 coding DNA: TGTGCCAGCAGCGGCGACAGGGGGCATCAGCCCCAGCATTTT. Full variable domain (remainder filled in from reference TRBV7-2 and TRBJ1-5): GAGVSQSPSNKVTEKGKDVELRCDPISGHTALYWYRQSLGQGLEFLIYFQGNSAPDKSGLPSDRFSAERTGGSVSTLTIQRTQQEDSAVYLCASSGDRGHQPQHFGDGTRLSIL.

This clonotype was observed once. CDR3 coding DNA: TGTGCCAGCAGCCCCATCGACAGGACCTTCGGATGGACCCAGTACTTC. This sequence encodes CASSPIDRTFGWTQYF. The rearrangement joins TRBV3-1 to TRBJ2-5; D may be TRBD1 (6 bases). This CDR3 region has 16 residues. Trimming removed 4 bases at V and 7 bases at J, with 22 bases between. Germline V gene data show CDR1 as LGHDT and CDR2 as YNNKEL (reference sequence).

This clonotype was found a few times. V and J are TRBV20-1 and TRBJ1-6, with 8 bases identical to TRBD1. Germline CDR1 and CDR2: DFQATT and SNEGSKA (reference sequence). The CDR3 contains 15 residues. V was pared by 6 bases and J by 8 bases, with 12 bases of the junction left unmatched. Here the CDR3 DNA reads TGCAGTGCAGGCCAGGGGGCTCTGTCGGATTCACCCCTCCACTTT. It encodes CSAGQGALSDSPLHF.

This chain links TRBV5-1 with TRBJ1-1; D is uncertain. V gave up 4 bases and J gave up 3 bases, with 16 bases separating them. From germline, CDR1 is SGHRS and CDR2 YFSETQ. This CDR3 is 15 amino acids long. CDR3 sequence (DNA): TGCGCCAGCAGCCTGATAGGGAGGGAGGACACTGAAGCTTTCTTT. Its protein is CASSLIGREDTEAFF.

This sequence joins TRBV20-1 and TRBJ2-3; 8 bases line up with TRBD2. The V segment lost 7 bases and the J segment 2 bases; nucleotides outside the gene matches: 14. This CDR3 contains 16 residues. Germline lookup yields CDR1 DFQATT and CDR2 SNEGSKA (reference sequence). The CDR3 region has the DNA TGCAGTGTTGCCCCCCCCCGGGGGGGGTACACAGATACGCAGTATTTT. Translated, it gives CSVAPPRGGYTDTQYF.

As regards this clonotype: One end of the junction varies from germline; a read error may be responsible. V gene TRBV6-2 or TRBV6-3 combines with J gene TRBJ2-7; 14 nucleotides agree with TRBD2. The CDR3 spans 19 residues. The V gene's germline CDR1 is MNHEY and CDR2 SVGEGT. For the CDR3, the DNA is TGTGCCAGCAGTTACTTATGGACTAGCGGGGGGTATCCCTCCGACGAGCAGTACTTC. Its protein is CASSYLWTSGGYPSDEQYF.

This clonotype has more than one count but fewer than ten. The chain links TRBV10-2 to TRBJ2-5, with TRBD2 matching 7 bases. Germline V lookup: CDR1 WSHSY, CDR2 SAAADI. The CDR3 contains 14 residues. The V gene end was trimmed by 8 bases and the J gene end by 5 bases; junction bases not matched to a gene: 11. The CDR3, as DNA: TGCGCCAGCTCCCCAAATGGGAGGGTTGAGACCCAGTACTTC. Its protein product is CASSPNGRVETQYF.

The rearrangement joins TRBV4-1 to TRBJ2-1, with 8 bases identical to TRBD2. Trimming cost V 4 bases and J 4 bases; bases outside gene matches: 6. Germline CDR1 and CDR2: MGHRA and YSYEKL. This CDR3 region has 15 residues. The CDR3 sequence is CASSLLRGGYNEQFF. The CDR3 nucleotides read TGCGCCAGCAGCCTCCTTCGGGGGGGTTACAATGAGCAGTTCTTC.

This clonotype has a handful of counts. This chain connects TRBV5-1 to TRBJ2-7; D is unresolved. From germline, CDR1 is SGHRS and CDR2 YFSETQ. The CDR3 length is 14 residues. V shed 0 bases and J shed 0 bases, with 7 bases lying between them. This CDR3 is CASSLAGLSYEQYF. DNA for the CDR3: TGCGCCAGCAGCTTGGCTGGGCTCTCCTACGAGCAGTACTTC.